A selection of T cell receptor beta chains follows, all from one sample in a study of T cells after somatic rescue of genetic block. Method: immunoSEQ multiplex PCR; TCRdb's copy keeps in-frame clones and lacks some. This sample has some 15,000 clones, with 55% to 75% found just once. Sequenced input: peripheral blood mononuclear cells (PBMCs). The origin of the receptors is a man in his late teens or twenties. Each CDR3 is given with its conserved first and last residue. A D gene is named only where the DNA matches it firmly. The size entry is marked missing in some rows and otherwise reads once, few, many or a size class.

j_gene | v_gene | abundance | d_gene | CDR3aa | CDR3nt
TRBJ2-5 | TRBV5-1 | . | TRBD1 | CASGDRVQETQYF | TGCGCCAGCGGGGACAGGGTCCAAGAGACCCAGTACTTC
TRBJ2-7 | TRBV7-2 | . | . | CASSLGHLYEQYF | TGTGCCAGCAGCTTAGGGCACTTATACGAGCAGTACTTC
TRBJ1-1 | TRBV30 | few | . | CAWRNRVKGEAFF | TGTGCCTGGAGAAACAGGGTGAAAGGTGAAGCTTTCTTT
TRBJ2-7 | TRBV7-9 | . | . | CASSLTSYEQYF | TGTGCCAGCAGCTTAACCTCCTACGAGCAGTACTTC
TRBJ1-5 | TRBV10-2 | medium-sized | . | CASKNLGAGNQPQHF | TGCGCCAGCAAAAATTTGGGAGCTGGCAATCAGCCCCAGCATTTT
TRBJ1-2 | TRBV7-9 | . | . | CASSLDAGAKGYTF | TGTGCCAGCAGCTTAGACGCAGGGGCGAAGGGCTACACCTTC
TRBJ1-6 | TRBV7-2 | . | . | CASSLSGTSLFGNSPLHF | TGTGCCAGCAGCTTATCGGGGACAAGTTTATTTGGGAATTCACCCCTCCACTTT
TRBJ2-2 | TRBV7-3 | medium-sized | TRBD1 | CASSKQGAGELFF | TGTGCCAGCAGCAAACAGGGGGCAGGGGAGCTGTTTTTT
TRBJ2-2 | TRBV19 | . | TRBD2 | CASTTLAGGGELFF | TGTGCCAGTACCACCCTGGCGGGAGGCGGGGAGCTGTTTTTT
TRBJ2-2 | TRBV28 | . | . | CASSLLWEIGELFF | TGTGCCAGCAGTTTATTGTGGGAAATCGGGGAGCTGTTTTTT
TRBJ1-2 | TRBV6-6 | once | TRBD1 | CASRDPGTGVYGYTF | TGTGCCAGCAGGGACCCCGGGACAGGGGTCTATGGCTACACCTTC
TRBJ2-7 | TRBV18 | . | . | CASSPSSYEQYF | TGTGCCAGCTCACCTAGCTCCTACGAGCAGTACTTC
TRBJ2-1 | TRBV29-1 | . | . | CSVAPSIYNEQFF | TGCAGCGTTGCACCTAGCATCTACAATGAGCAGTTCTTC
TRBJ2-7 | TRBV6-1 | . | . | CASSGRGEFTYEQYF | TGTGCCAGCAGTGGACGAGGGGAGTTCACCTACGAGCAGTACTTC
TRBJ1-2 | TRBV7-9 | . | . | CASSPGRDFNYGYTF | TGTGCCAGCAGCCCTGGACGTGACTTCAACTATGGCTACACCTTC
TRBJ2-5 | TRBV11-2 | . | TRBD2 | CASSLLWLAGPQETQYF | TGTGCCAGCAGCTTACTCTGGCTAGCGGGCCCCCAAGAGACCCAGTACTTC
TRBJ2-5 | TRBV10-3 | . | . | CATGTGVGTQYF | TGTGCCACCGGGACGGGAGTGGGGACCCAGTACTTC
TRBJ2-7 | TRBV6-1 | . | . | CASSGGGVPYEQYF | TGTGCCAGCAGTGGAGGAGGGGTCCCCTACGAGCAGTACTTC
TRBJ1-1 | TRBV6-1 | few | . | CASSERGYRETEAFF | TGTGCCAGCAGTGAGAGGGGATACAGGGAGACTGAAGCTTTCTTT
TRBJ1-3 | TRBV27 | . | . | CASSGGSGNTIYF | TGTGCCAGCAGTGGAGGGTCTGGAAACACCATATATTTT
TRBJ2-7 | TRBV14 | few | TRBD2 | CASSRTSGGAQFTYEQYF | TGTGCCAGCAGCCGAACTAGCGGGGGTGCTCAATTCACCTACGAGCAGTACTTC
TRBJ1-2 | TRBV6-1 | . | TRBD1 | CASIRQGLTNYGYTF | TGTGCCAGCATTAGACAGGGATTGACTAACTATGGCTACACCTTC
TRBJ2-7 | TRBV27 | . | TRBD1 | CASSPMTGGLGYEQYF | TGTGCCAGCAGTCCCATGACAGGGGGCTTAGGGTACGAGCAGTACTTC
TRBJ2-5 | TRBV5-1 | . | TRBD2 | CASSLDTAGGTRTQYF | TGCGCCAGCAGCTTGGATACAGCGGGAGGGACAAGGACCCAGTACTTC
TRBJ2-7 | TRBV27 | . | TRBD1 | CASSFTRQGSFHLSYEQYF | TGTGCCAGCAGTTTCACCCGACAGGGGTCGTTCCACCTTTCCTACGAGCAGTACTTC
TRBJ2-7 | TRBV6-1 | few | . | CASSRAGFYEQYF | TGTGCCAGCAGTCGGGCGGGTTTCTACGAGCAGTACTTC
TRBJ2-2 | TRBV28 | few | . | CASSLLFLQGRTGELFF | TGTGCCAGCAGTTTATTGTTCTTACAGGGGAGGACCGGGGAGCTGTTTTTT
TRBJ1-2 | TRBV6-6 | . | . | CASVSLLSSNYGYTF | TGTGCCAGCGTTTCCCTTTTAAGTTCAAACTATGGCTACACCTTC